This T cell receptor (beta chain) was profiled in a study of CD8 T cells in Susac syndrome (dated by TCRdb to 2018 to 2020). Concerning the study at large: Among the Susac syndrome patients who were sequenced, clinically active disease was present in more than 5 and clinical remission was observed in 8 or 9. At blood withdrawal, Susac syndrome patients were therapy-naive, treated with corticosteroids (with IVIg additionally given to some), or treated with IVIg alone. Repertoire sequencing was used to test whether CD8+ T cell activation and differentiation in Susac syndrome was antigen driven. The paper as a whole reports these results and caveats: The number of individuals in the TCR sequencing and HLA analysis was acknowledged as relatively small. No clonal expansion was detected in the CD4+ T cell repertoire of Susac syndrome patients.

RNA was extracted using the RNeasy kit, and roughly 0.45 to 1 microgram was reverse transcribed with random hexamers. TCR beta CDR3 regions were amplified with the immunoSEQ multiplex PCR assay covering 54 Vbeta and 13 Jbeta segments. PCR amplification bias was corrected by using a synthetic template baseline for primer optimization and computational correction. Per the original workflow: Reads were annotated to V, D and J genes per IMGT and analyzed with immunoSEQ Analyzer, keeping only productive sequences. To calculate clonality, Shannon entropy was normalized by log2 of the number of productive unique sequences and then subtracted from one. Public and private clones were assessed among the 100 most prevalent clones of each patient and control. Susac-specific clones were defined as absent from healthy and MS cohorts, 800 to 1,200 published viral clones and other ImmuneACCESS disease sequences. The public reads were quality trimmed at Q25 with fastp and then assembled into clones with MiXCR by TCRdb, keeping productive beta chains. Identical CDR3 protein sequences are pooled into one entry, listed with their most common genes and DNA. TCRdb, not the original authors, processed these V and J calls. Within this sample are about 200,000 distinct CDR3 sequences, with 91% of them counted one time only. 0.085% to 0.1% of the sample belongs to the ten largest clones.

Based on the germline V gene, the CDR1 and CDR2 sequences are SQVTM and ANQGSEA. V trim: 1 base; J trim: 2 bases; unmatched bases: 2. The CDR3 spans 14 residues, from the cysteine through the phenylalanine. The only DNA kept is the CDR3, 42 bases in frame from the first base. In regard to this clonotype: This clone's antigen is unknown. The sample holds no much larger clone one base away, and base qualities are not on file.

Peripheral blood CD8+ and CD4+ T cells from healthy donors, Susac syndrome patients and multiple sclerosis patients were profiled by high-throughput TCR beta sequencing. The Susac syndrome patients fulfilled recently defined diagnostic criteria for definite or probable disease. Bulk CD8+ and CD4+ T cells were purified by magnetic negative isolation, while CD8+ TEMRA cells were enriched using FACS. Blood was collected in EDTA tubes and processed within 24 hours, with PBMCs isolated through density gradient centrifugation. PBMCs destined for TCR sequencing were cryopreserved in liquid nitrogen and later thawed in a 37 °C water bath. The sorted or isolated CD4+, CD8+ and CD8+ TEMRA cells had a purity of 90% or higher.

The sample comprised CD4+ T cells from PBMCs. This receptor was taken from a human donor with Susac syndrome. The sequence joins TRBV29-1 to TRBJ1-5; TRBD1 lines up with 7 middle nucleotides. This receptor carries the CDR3 CSVEAGTGNQPQHF. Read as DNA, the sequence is TGCAGCGTTGAAGCTGGGACAGGCAATCAGCCCCAGCATTTT.